This entry lists 8 T cell receptor beta chains sequenced from one sample in a study of T cells in Graves' hyperthyroidism and ophthalmopathy. Amplified regions were TCR beta CDR3 sequences from RNA transcripts. Primed by the HTBI set, a first-round RT-PCR was run on the TCR CDR3. TCRdb ran MiXCR on the multiplex PCR reads and lists one entry per CDR3 protein. This sample has fewer than 650,000 distinct CDR3 sequences; approximately 14% occur once, and the top ten carry approximately 14%. Sequencing was performed on blood. All receptors derive from a woman in her thirties or forties with Graves' hyperthyroidism.

This clonotype was recorded many times. V is TRBV5-6 and J is TRBJ2-7, with a weak D call TRBD1 (6 bases). V dropped 4 bases and J dropped 3 bases, with 11 bases sitting between them. The CDR3 totals 13 residues. Germline values: CDR1 SGHDT, CDR2 YYEEEE. In DNA, the CDR3 is TGTGCCAGCAGCCGGGCGACAGGCTACGAGCAGTACTTC. Its protein is CASSRATGYEQYF.

V and J are TRBV9 and TRBJ2-1; TRBD2 agrees at 11 bases. This CDR3 comprises 17 residues. Per the germline V gene, CDR1 is SGDLS and CDR2 is YYNGEE. The V gene end was trimmed by 3 bases and the J gene end by 4 bases; junction bases not matched to a gene: 9. The CDR3 here is CASSASTSGMGYNEQFF. The CDR3 region has the DNA TGTGCCAGCAGCGCGTCGACTAGCGGGATGGGTTACAATGAGCAGTTCTTC.

This clonotype appeared a few times. The V call is TRBV27, the J call TRBJ2-1; possible D gene TRBD2, 6 bases. Trimming removed 3 bases from V and 6 bases from J, with 15 bases in between. The CDR3 consists of 15 residues. From germline, CDR1 is MNHEY and CDR2 SMNVEV (reference sequence). This chain's CDR3 is CASSFSLATVNEQFF. The CDR3 DNA is TGTGCCAGCAGTTTCAGTCTAGCGACCGTCAATGAGCAGTTCTTC.

In this sample, this clonotype turned up many times. The rearrangement uses TRBV6-1 and TRBJ2-5; 7 bases are a match to TRBD2. Germline V gene lookup returns CDR1 MNHNS and CDR2 SASEGT. V gave up 5 bases and J gave up 5 bases; unmatched junction bases: 14. The CDR3 sequence is 16 residues long. The DNA for the CDR3 is TGTGCCAGCAGTCCCCGGATAGGGGAGGGCCTCGAGACCCAGTACTTC. Protein sequence: CASSPRIGEGLETQYF.

There are many counts of this clonotype. The chain joins TRBV28 to TRBJ2-7; D not certain. This CDR3 is 11 amino acids long. Looked up from germline, CDR1 is MDHEN and CDR2 is SYDVKM. Trimming removed 7 bases at V and 1 base at J, with 5 bases between. The CDR3 DNA reads as TGTGCCAGCACCAATTCCTACGAGCAGTACTTC. It is translated as CASTNSYEQYF.

Only one count was recorded for this clonotype. The gene calls are TRBV12-3 or TRBV12-4 and TRBJ1-1; 8 bases fit TRBD1. V dropped 4 bases and J dropped 5; count of bases not matched to a gene: 9. CDR3 length equals 15 residues. CDR3 coding DNA: TGTGCCAGCAGTTCTTTTGGGACAGGATGGACTGAAGCTTTCTTT. Protein sequence: CASSSFGTGWTEAFF.

In its sample, this clonotype was seen many times. The rearrangement links TRBV2 to TRBJ2-1; 16 positions match TRBD2. With 8 bases clipped from V and 7 bases from J, the junction kept 14 bases outside the gene matches. The CDR3 is made up of 18 amino acids. Germline V CDR1 and CDR2: SNHLY, FYNNEI. The CDR3 loop reads CASLLGTSGRAGRNEQFF. The CDR3 DNA reads TGTGCCAGCCTACTCGGGACTAGCGGGAGGGCCGGTAGGAATGAGCAGTTCTTC.

This chain joins TRBV20-1 and TRBJ2-5, with 8 bases aligning to TRBD1. Germline assignment: CDR1 DFQATT and CDR2 SNEGSKA (reference sequence). V shed 3 bases and J 2 bases; nucleotides not matched to a gene: 5. The CDR3 covers 14 residues. The CDR3 loop is CSARPGTGQETQYF. CDR3 sequence (DNA): TGCAGTGCTAGGCCCGGGACAGGACAAGAGACCCAGTACTTC.